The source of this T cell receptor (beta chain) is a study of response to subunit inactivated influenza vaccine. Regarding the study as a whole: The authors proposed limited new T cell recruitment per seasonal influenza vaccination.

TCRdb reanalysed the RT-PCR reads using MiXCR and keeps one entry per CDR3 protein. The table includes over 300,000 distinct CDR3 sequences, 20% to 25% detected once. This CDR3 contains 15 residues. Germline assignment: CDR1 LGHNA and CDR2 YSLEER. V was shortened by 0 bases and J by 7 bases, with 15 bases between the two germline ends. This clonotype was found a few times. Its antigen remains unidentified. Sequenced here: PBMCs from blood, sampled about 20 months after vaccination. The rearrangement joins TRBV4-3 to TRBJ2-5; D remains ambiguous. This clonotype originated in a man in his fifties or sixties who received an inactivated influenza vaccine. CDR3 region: CASSQDHMGPGTQYF. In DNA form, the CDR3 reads TGCGCCAGCAGCCAAGATCATATGGGCCCAGGGACCCAGTACTTC.